This T cell receptor (beta chain) was sequenced for a study of CD8 T cells in Susac syndrome. With random hexamers, reverse transcription was performed on roughly 0.5 to 1 ug of RNA. Across 54 Vbeta and 13 Jbeta, immunoSEQ multiplex PCR amplified TCR beta CDR3. TCRdb reprocessed the immunoSEQ multiplex PCR reads via MiXCR and lists one record per CDR3 protein. The data show roughly 44,000 distinct CDR3 sequences, 93% seen once. The T cells that were sequenced for TCR beta were CD8+ and CD4+ cells from blood. Negative isolation yielded CD8+ and CD4+ T cells; FACS enriched TEMRA cells. Per the germline V gene, CDR1 is LGHDT and CDR2 is YNNKEL (reference sequence). CDR3 length equals 15 residues. V shed 2 bases, J shed 2 bases, and the junction held 6 bases outside the gene matches.

The V and J genes are TRBV3-1 and TRBJ2-7, with 7 bases identical to TRBD1. Source material: CD8+ T cells from PBMCs. This TCR was sampled from a human donor in good health. The CDR3: CASSQQTGTPYEQYF. DNA of the CDR3: TGTGCCAGCAGCCAACAGACAGGGACCCCCTACGAGCAGTACTTC.